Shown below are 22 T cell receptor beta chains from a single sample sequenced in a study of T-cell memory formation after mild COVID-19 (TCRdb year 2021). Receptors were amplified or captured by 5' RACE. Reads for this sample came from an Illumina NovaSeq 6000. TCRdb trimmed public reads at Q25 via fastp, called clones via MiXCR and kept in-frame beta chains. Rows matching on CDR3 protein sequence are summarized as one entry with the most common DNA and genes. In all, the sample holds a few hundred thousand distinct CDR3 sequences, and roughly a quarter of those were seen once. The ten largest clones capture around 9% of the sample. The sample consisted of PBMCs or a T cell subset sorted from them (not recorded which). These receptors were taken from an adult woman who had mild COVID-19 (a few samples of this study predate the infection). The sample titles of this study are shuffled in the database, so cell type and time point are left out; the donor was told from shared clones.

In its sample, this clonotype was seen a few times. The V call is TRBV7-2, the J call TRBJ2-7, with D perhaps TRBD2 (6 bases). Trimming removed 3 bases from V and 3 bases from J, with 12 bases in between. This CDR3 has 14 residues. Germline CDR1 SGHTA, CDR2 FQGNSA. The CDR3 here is CASSFGTANYEQYF. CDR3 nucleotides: TGTGCCAGCAGCTTCGGGACTGCCAACTACGAGCAGTACTTC.

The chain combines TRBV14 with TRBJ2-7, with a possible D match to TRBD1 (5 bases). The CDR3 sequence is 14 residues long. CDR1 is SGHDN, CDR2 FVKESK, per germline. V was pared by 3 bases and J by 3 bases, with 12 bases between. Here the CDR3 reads CASSQQTASYEQYF. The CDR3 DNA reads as TGTGCCAGCAGCCAGCAGACAGCTAGCTACGAGCAGTACTTC.

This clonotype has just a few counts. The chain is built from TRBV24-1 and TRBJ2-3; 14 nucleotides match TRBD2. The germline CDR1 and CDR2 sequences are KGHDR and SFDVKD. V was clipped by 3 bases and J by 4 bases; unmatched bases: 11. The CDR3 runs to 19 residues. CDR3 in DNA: TGTGCCACCAGTGATCTTGGGTCGGGACTAGCGGGAGCTGCAGATACGCAGTATTTT. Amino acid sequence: CATSDLGSGLAGAADTQYF.

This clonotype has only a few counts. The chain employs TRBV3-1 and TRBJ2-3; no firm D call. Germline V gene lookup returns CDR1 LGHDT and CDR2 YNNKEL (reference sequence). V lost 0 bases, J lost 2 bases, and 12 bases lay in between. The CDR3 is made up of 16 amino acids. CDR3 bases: TGTGCCAGCAGCCAAGATGTAGCCGCCCTCACAGATACGCAGTATTTT. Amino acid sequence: CASSQDVAALTDTQYF.

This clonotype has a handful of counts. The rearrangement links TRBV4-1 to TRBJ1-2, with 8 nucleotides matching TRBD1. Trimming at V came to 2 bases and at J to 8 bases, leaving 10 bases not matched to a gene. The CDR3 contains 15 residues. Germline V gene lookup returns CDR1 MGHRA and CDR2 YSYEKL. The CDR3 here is CASSQPRGLGLGYTF. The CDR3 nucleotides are TGCGCCAGCAGCCAACCCAGGGGGCTCGGCCTGGGCTACACCTTC.

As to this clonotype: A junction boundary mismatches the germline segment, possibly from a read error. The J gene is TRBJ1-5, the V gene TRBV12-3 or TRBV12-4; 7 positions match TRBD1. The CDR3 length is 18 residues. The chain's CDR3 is CASSPRPGQSIGNQPKHF. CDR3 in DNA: TGTGCCAGCAGTCCAAGACCGGGACAGTCAATAGGGAATCAGCCCAAGCATTTT.

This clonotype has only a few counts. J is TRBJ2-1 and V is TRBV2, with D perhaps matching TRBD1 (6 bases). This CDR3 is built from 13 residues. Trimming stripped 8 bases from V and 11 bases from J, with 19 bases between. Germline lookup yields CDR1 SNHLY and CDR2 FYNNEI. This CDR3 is CASEGVNSAKQFF. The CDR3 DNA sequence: TGTGCCAGCGAGGGGGTGAACAGCGCTAAGCAGTTCTTC.

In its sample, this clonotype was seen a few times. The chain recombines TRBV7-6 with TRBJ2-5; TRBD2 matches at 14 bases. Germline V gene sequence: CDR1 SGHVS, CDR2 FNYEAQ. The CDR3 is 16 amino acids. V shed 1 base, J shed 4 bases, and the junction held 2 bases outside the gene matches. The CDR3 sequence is CASSLGGLAGVETQYF. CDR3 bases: TGTGCCAGCAGCTTAGGGGGACTAGCGGGAGTAGAGACCCAGTACTTC.

The CDR3, as DNA: TGTGCCAGCAGCTTAGGGCAGTTATCCGGCACAGATACGCAGTATTTT. Amino acid sequence: CASSLGQLSGTDTQYF. V usage is TRBV7-6 and J usage is TRBJ2-3, with D hard to call. V was clipped by 1 base and J by 1 base, with 12 bases between them. Germline V gene data show CDR1 as SGHVS and CDR2 as FNYEAQ. CDR3 length: 16 residues. The variable domain in full, with the rest retrieved from reference TRBV7-6 and TRBJ2-3, is GAGVSQSPRYKVTKRGQDVALRCDPISGHVSLYWYRQALGQGPEFLTYFNYEAQQDKSGLPNDRFSAERPEGSISTLTIQRTEQRDSAMYRCASSLGQLSGTDTQYFGPGTRLTVL.

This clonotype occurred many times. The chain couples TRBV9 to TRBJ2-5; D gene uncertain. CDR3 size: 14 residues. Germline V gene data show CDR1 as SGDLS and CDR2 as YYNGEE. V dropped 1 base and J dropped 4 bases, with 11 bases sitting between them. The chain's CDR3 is CASSVQVESETQYF. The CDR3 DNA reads TGTGCCAGCAGCGTACAGGTGGAATCAGAGACCCAGTACTTC.

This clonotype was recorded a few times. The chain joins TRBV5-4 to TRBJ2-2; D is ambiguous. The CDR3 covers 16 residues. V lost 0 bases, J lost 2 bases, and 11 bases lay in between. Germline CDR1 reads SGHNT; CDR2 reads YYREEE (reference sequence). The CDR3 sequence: CASSLGGGRNTGELFF. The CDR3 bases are TGTGCCAGCAGCTTGGGTGGCGGAAGAAACACCGGGGAGCTGTTTTTT. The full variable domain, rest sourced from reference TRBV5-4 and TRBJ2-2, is ETGVTQSPTHLIKTRGQQVTLRCSSQSGHNTVSWYQQALGQGPQFIFQYYREEENGRGNFPPRFSGLQFPNYSSELNVNALELDDSALYLCASSLGGGRNTGELFFGEGSRLTVL.

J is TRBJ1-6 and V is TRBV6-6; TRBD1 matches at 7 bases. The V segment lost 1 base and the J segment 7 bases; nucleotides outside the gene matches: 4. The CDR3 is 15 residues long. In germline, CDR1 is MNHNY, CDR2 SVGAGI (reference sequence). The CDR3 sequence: CASSYFGDRNSPLHF. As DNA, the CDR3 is TGTGCCAGCAGTTACTTTGGGGACAGAAATTCACCCCTCCACTTT.

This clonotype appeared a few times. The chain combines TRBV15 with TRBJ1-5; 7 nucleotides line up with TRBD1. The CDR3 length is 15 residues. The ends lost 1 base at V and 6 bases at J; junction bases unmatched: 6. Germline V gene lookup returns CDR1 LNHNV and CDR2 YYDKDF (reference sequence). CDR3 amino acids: CATSRGAQGGQPQHF. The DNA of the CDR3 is TGTGCCACCAGCAGAGGTGCGCAGGGGGGTCAGCCCCAGCATTTT. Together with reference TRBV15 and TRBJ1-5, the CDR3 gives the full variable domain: DAMVIQNPRYQVTQFGKPVTLSCSQTLNHNVMYWYQQKSSQAPKLLFHYYDKDFNNEADTPDNFQSRRPNTSFCFLDIRSPGLGDTAMYLCATSRGAQGGQPQHFGDGTRLSIL.

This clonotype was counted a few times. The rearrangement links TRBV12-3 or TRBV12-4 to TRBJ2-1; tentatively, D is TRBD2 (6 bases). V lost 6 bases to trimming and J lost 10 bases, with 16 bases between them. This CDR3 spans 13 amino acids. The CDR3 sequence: CASRSGLAGEQFF. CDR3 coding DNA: TGTGCCAGCAGATCGGGGTTGGCGGGGGAGCAGTTCTTC.

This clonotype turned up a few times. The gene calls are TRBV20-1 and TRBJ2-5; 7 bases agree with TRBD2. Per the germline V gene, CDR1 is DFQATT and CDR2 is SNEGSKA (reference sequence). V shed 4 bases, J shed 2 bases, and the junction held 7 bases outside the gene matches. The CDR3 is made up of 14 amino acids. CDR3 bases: TGCAGTGCTACGCGGGAGACGGCACAAGAGACCCAGTACTTC. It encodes CSATRETAQETQYF.

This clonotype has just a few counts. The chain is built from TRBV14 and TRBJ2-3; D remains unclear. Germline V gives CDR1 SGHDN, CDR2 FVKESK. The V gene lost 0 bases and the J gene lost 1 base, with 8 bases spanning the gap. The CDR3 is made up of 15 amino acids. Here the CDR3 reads CASSQDLTRTDTQYF. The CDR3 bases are TGTGCCAGCAGCCAAGATCTCACACGCACAGATACGCAGTATTTT. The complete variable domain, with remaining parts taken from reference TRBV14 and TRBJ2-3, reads EAGVTQFPSHSVIEKGQTVTLRCDPISGHDNLYWYRRVMGKEIKFLLHFVKESKQDESGMPNNRFLAERTGGTYSTLKVQPAELEDSGVYFCASSQDLTRTDTQYFGPGTRLTVL.

The CDR3 region has the DNA TGTGCCAGCAGCCTTAATATCGGACTCTACAATGAGCAGTTCTTC. It translates to CASSLNIGLYNEQFF. The chain uses TRBV4-2 and TRBJ2-1; D perhaps matches TRBD2 (5 bases). Germline CDR1 and CDR2: LGHNA and YNFKEQ. There are 15 residues in the CDR3. V was clipped by 4 bases and J by 3 bases, with 13 bases between them.

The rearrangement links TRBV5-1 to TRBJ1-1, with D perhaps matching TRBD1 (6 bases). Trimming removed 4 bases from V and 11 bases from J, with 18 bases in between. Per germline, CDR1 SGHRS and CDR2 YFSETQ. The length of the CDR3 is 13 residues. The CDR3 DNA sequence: TGCGCCAGCAGCCCCTATAGGGGGTTTGTTGCTTTCTTT. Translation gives CASSPYRGFVAFF.

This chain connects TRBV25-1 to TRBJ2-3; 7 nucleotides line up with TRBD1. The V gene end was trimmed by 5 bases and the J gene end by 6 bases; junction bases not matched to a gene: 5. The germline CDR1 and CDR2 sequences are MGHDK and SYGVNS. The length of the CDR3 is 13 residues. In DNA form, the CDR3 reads TGTGCCAGCAGTAGGGGGCCAGAGGATACGCAGTATTTT. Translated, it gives CASSRGPEDTQYF.

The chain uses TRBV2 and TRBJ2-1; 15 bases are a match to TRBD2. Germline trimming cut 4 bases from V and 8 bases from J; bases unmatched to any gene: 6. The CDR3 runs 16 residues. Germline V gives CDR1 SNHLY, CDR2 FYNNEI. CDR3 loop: CASSGGLAGGGYEQFF. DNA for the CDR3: TGTGCCAGCAGTGGGGGACTAGCGGGGGGTGGTTATGAGCAGTTCTTC.

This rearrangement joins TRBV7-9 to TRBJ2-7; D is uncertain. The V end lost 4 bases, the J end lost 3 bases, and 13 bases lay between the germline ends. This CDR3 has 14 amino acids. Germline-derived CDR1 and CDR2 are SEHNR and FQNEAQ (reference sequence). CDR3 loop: CASSSVPANYEQYF. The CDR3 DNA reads TGTGCCAGCAGCTCCGTGCCCGCCAACTACGAGCAGTACTTC.

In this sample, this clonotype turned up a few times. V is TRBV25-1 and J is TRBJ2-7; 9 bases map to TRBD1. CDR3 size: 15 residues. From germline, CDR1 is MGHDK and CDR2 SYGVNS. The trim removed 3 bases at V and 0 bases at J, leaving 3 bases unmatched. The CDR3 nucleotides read TGTGCCAGCAGTGACGGGGACAGGGTCTCCTACGAGCAGTACTTC. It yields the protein CASSDGDRVSYEQYF.